This entry lists 8 T cell receptor beta chains sequenced from one sample in a study of blood T cell repertoires in COVID-19. Method: immunoSEQ multiplex PCR; TCRdb's copy keeps in-frame clones and lacks some. The profile shows about 390,000 clones, around 87% of them singletons. The sequenced sample consisted of peripheral blood. The receptors derive from a woman in her sixties with COVID-19, enrolled during active disease.

The rearrangement joins TRBV18 to TRBJ1-2; 8 bases fit TRBD1. Germline V gene data show CDR1 as KGHSH and CDR2 as LQKENI. The V segment lost 3 bases and the J segment 0 bases; nucleotides outside the gene matches: 12. This CDR3 region has 18 residues. CDR3 in amino acids: CASSPPGNRGAANYGYTF. In nucleotides, the CDR3 is TGTGCCAGCTCACCTCCCGGGAACAGGGGGGCCGCTAACTATGGCTACACCTTC.

The gene calls are TRBV18 and TRBJ1-2, with TRBD1 matching over 8 bases. The CDR3 consists of 17 residues. V trimming: 6 bases; J trimming: 4 bases; junction bases outside the gene matches: 16. From germline, CDR1 is KGHSH and CDR2 LQKENI. The CDR3 DNA sequence: TGTGCCAGCTCGTTAACCGGGACAGGCCCGGCCGGCTATGGCTACACCTTC. Protein sequence: CASSLTGTGPAGYGYTF.

This rearrangement joins TRBV5-1 to TRBJ1-2; D not certain. V lost 0 bases and J 4 bases, leaving 13 bases between the germline ends. The CDR3 is made up of 15 amino acids. Germline loops: CDR1 SGHRS, CDR2 YFSETQ. The CDR3 spells CASSLAVRSVYGYTF. The DNA for the CDR3 is TGCGCCAGCAGCTTGGCCGTACGGTCGGTCTATGGCTACACCTTC.

The chain uses TRBV6-6 and TRBJ1-2; D is possibly TRBD1 (6 bases). V lost 4 bases and J lost 0, with 15 bases in between. There are 16 residues in the CDR3. Germline V CDR1 and CDR2: MNHNY, SVGAGI (reference sequence). For the CDR3, the DNA is TGTGCCAGCAGTTCCGGACAGACTTTAGCTAACTATGGCTACACCTTC. This translates into CASSSGQTLANYGYTF.

The CDR3 DNA reads as TGTGCCAGCAGCTTCGGGGGGAGCTCCTATAATTCACCCCTCCACTTT. Protein: CASSFGGSSYNSPLHF. V and J are TRBV11-2 and TRBJ1-6; a possible D gene is TRBD1 (5 bases). Germline CDR1 SGHAT, CDR2 FQNNGV. CDR3 length: 16 residues. Deletions cut 3 bases from V and 0 bases from J, with 9 bases between.

Concerning this clone itself: Distinct nucleotide sequences in the sample also encode this CDR3. This CDR3 reads CASSLQGSNQPQHF. DNA for the CDR3: TGTGCCAGCAGTCTACAGGGTAGCAATCAGCCCCAGCATTTT. The J gene is TRBJ1-5, the V gene TRBV2; the D gene is possibly TRBD1 (6 bases). Trimming shortened V by 5 bases and J by 0 bases, and 8 bases separated the two germline ends. The CDR3 totals 14 residues. The V gene's germline CDR1 is SNHLY and CDR2 FYNNEI.

This rearrangement joins TRBV3-1 (or the pseudogene TRBV3-2) to TRBJ2-7; a possible D gene is TRBD1 (5 bases). CDR3 size: 15 residues. Germline V CDR1 and CDR2: LGHDT, YNNKEL (reference sequence). V was trimmed by 5 bases and J by 6 bases, leaving 20 bases between them. The CDR3 coding sequence is TGTGCCAGCAGCGCCAGGGTCTGGAGATCTGGCGAGCAGTACTTC. Translation gives CASSARVWRSGEQYF.

The chain links TRBV9 to TRBJ1-4; 8 nucleotides align to TRBD1. In germline, CDR1 is SGDLS, CDR2 YYNGEE. The CDR3 consists of 15 residues. With V trimmed by 0 bases and J by 6 bases, 4 bases remained unmatched. CDR3 protein: CASSVGPGGYEKLFF. CDR3 sequence (DNA): TGTGCCAGCAGCGTAGGCCCAGGGGGCTATGAAAAACTGTTTTTT.